Following are 26 T cell receptor beta chains from one sample sequenced in a study of PD-1 and CTLA-4 blockade in melanoma. TCRdb's table, derived via immunoSEQ multiplex PCR, lists solely in-frame clones and lacks some. The sample includes tens of thousands of clones, around 88% of them seen just once. Sample: CD8+ T cells from peripheral blood, taken before anti-PD-1 treatment. The receptor source for this set is a human donor with melanoma.

V and J are TRBV10-3 and TRBJ2-1; possible D gene TRBD1, 6 bases. V gave up 3 bases and J gave up 8 bases, with 11 bases separating them. The CDR3 is 13 amino acids. The germline V gene encodes CDR1 ENHRY and CDR2 SYGVKD. DNA for the CDR3: TGTGCCATCAGTGACTACAGGGAGCATGAGCAGTTCTTC. Translated, it gives CAISDYREHEQFF.

CDR3 amino acids: CASSQEGQFYYEQYF. In nucleotides, the CDR3 is TGTGCCAGCAGCCAAGAAGGACAGTTCTACTACGAGCAGTACTTC. The V gene is TRBV14, the J gene TRBJ2-7; maybe TRBD1 (6 bases). V was trimmed by 0 bases and J by 3 bases, leaving 12 bases between them. Germline loops: CDR1 SGHDN, CDR2 FVKESK. CDR3 length: 15 amino acids.

This chain uses TRBV19 with TRBJ1-2; possibly TRBD1 for D (6 bases). This CDR3 has 13 residues. Germline V CDR1 and CDR2: LNHDA, SQIVND (reference sequence). V gave up 6 bases and J gave up 2 bases, with 10 bases separating them. The CDR3 bases are TGTGCCAGTAGCCCAGGGGAGAACTATGGCTACACCTTC. Amino acids: CASSPGENYGYTF.

The chain uses TRBV7-8 and TRBJ2-5, with D unclear. V lost 5 bases and J 5 bases, leaving 15 bases between the germline ends. CDR1 and CDR2 (germline): SGHVS, FQNEAQ. The CDR3 consists of 14 residues. The CDR3: CASSPPLDPETQYF. CDR3 in DNA: TGTGCCAGCAGCCCCCCGCTGGACCCGGAGACCCAGTACTTC.

For the CDR3, the DNA is TGTGCCAGCAGTGTGACAGGGGGCGGTGGCTACACCTTC. It codes for CASSVTGGGGYTF. This chain uses TRBV12-3 or TRBV12-4 with TRBJ1-2, with 10 bases lining up with TRBD1. This CDR3 has 13 residues. The V segment lost 5 bases and the J segment 7 bases; nucleotides outside the gene matches: 4.

The chain joins TRBV4-1 to TRBJ1-4, with TRBD1 identical over 7 bases. CDR3 length: 16 residues. Germline V lookup: CDR1 MGHRA, CDR2 YSYEKL. J was trimmed by 8 bases and V by 0 bases; bases with no gene match: 9. CDR3 region: CASSQEWDSLGEKLFF. Here the CDR3 DNA reads TGCGCCAGCAGCCAAGAGTGGGACAGCTTAGGCGAAAAACTGTTTTTT.

The chain is built from TRBV5-4 and TRBJ2-7; 11 positions agree with TRBD1. CDR1 SGHNT and CDR2 YYREEE come from the germline V gene (reference sequence). This CDR3 comprises 15 residues. J was trimmed by 0 bases and V by 4 bases; bases with no gene match: 3. As DNA, the CDR3 is TGTGCCAGCAGCACGGGACAGGGGGGCTCCTACGAGCAGTACTTC. Translated, it gives CASSTGQGGSYEQYF.

The rearrangement uses TRBV5-6 and TRBJ2-2, with D possibly TRBD1 on 6 matching bases. This CDR3 region has 14 residues. Looked up from germline, CDR1 is SGHDT and CDR2 is YYEEEE. Deletions cut 4 bases from V and 5 bases from J, with 12 bases between. The CDR3 reads CASSEDSRTGELFF. In DNA form, the CDR3 reads TGTGCCAGCAGCGAGGACAGCAGGACCGGGGAGCTGTTTTTT.

This chain joins TRBV29-1 and TRBJ1-2; D is uncertain. This CDR3 has 12 amino acids. V lost 1 base and J 7 bases, leaving 10 bases between the germline ends. Germline V gene lookup returns CDR1 SQVTM and CDR2 ANQGSEA. Written as DNA, the CDR3 is TGCAGCGTTGAAGGTGGGGTCGGTGGCTACACCTTC. This gives the protein CSVEGGVGGYTF.

This chain connects TRBV19 to TRBJ1-2; no clear D gene. The CDR3 length is 13 residues. The V end lost 5 bases, the J end lost 0 bases, and 7 bases lay between the germline ends. CDR1 and CDR2 (germline): LNHDA, SQIVND (reference sequence). The CDR3 DNA reads as TGTGCCAGTAGTCCCACCGCTAACTATGGCTACACCTTC. Protein product: CASSPTANYGYTF.

The chain employs TRBV9 and TRBJ1-1; no definite D call. Germline values: CDR1 SGDLS, CDR2 YYNGEE. Trimming pared 7 bases from V and 7 bases from J, leaving 2 bases between. The CDR3 runs to 8 residues. The CDR3 protein is CASGEAFF. In nucleotides, the CDR3 is TGTGCCAGCGGTGAAGCTTTCTTT.

V gene TRBV10-3 combines with J gene TRBJ2-1; D is unclear. CDR1 and CDR2 from the germline V gene are ENHRY and SYGVKD. The CDR3 totals 13 residues. Trimming removed 4 bases at V and 5 bases at J, with 9 bases between. As DNA, the CDR3 is TGTGCCATCAGTGGGGCCCTCCACAATGAGCAGTTCTTC. The encoded protein is CAISGALHNEQFF.

Here the CDR3 reads CASCGTKAQLAGGPRKDTQYF. DNA of the CDR3: TGTGCCAGCTGTGGGACTAAGGCCCAACTAGCGGGGGGGCCCCGTAAAGATACGCAGTATTTT. The chain uses TRBV28 and TRBJ2-3; 13 bases agree with TRBD2. The CDR3 sequence is 21 residues long. CDR1 MDHEN and CDR2 SYDVKM come from the germline V gene. The J segment lost 5 bases and the V segment lost 8 bases, leaving 25 bases of the junction unmatched.

J is TRBJ2-2 and V is TRBV28, with D uncertain. Germline assignment: CDR1 MDHEN and CDR2 SYDVKM. The ends were cut back, 5 bases at V and 3 bases at J, with 25 bases in the middle. The CDR3 sequence is 19 residues long. The CDR3 nucleotides read TGTGCCAGCAGTCCATCCCAACCGACCCCCGACGCGGACACCGGGGAGCTGTTTTTT. Amino acids: CASSPSQPTPDADTGELFF.

The CDR3 reads CASSSPGLQPDTQYF. CDR3 DNA: TGTGCCAGCAGCTCCCCGGGACTCCAACCAGATACGCAGTATTTT. The V and J genes are TRBV28 and TRBJ2-3; TRBD2 might be the D (6 bases). Germline V gene sequence: CDR1 MDHEN, CDR2 SYDVKM. V dropped 6 bases and J dropped 4 bases, with 17 bases sitting between them. This CDR3 contains 15 residues.

The chain combines TRBV29-1 with TRBJ1-4, with TRBD1 matching over 9 bases. This CDR3 is built from 15 residues. Trimming at V came to 6 bases and at J to 2 bases, leaving 7 bases not matched to a gene. Germline V CDR1 and CDR2: SQVTM, ANQGSEA. CDR3 bases: TGCAGCGTCCACGGACAGGGGCCCACTAATGAAAAACTGTTTTTT. Its protein product is CSVHGQGPTNEKLFF.

This clone is a singleton in its sample. V and J are TRBV4-1 and TRBJ1-6, with 8 positions matching TRBD1. Germline trimming cut 5 bases from V and 5 bases from J; bases unmatched to any gene: 8. Germline CDR1 MGHRA, CDR2 YSYEKL. CDR3 length equals 16 residues. The CDR3 spells CASSALDRGDNSPLHF. The CDR3 DNA is TGCGCCAGCAGCGCCCTCGACAGGGGAGATAATTCACCCCTCCACTTT.

The rearrangement joins TRBV5-1 to TRBJ2-7; D is possibly TRBD1 (6 bases). This CDR3 contains 13 residues. From germline, CDR1 is SGHRS and CDR2 YFSETQ. The ends were cut back, 10 bases at V and 0 bases at J, with 14 bases in the middle. CDR3 sequence: CAAQTGYSYEQYF. The CDR3 bases are TGCGCCGCCCAGACAGGCTACTCCTACGAGCAGTACTTC.

V is TRBV10-2 and J is TRBJ1-3, with a tentative D call TRBD1 (5 bases). Germline CDR1 is WSHSY and CDR2 is SAAADI. The CDR3 spans 16 residues. Trimming cost V 6 bases and J 1 base, with 16 bases left between them. CDR3: CASRGPRGLSGNTIYF. In nucleotides, the CDR3 is TGCGCCAGCAGGGGTCCGAGGGGCTTGTCTGGAAACACCATATATTTT.

This clone was picked up one time. The V and J genes are TRBV4-1 and TRBJ1-2, with D uncertain. With 1 base removed from V and 4 bases from J, the gap between germline ends came to 7 bases. Germline values: CDR1 MGHRA, CDR2 YSYEKL. CDR3 length: 13 residues. The CDR3 loop is CASSQVSGYGYTF. CDR3 DNA: TGCGCCAGCAGCCAAGTCTCGGGCTATGGCTACACCTTC.

The rearrangement joins TRBV27 to TRBJ2-7, with D tentatively TRBD1 (6 bases). The V and J ends lost 6 bases and 7 bases respectively, with 13 bases between them. CDR1 is MNHEY, CDR2 SMNVEV, per germline (reference sequence). The CDR3 consists of 12 residues. CDR3 in amino acids: CASRTGGLEQYF. DNA of the CDR3: TGTGCCAGCAGGACAGGTGGATTAGAGCAGTACTTC.

The V call is TRBV7-9, the J call TRBJ2-3, with D perhaps TRBD1 or TRBD2 (5 bases each). From germline, CDR1 is SEHNR and CDR2 FQNEAQ (reference sequence). The CDR3 spans 13 residues. Trimming pared 5 bases from V and 0 bases from J, leaving 6 bases between. DNA of the CDR3: TGTGCCAGCAGCGGGGACAGCACAGATACGCAGTATTTT. Translation gives CASSGDSTDTQYF. The whole variable domain, filled in from reference TRBV7-9 and TRBJ2-3, reads DTGVSQNPRHKITKRGQNVTFRCDPISEHNRLYWYRQTLGQGPEFLTYFQNEAQLEKSRLLSDRFSAERPKGSFSTLEIQRTEQGDSAMYLCASSGDSTDTQYFGPGTRLTVL.

The chain carries TRBV5-4 and TRBJ2-7, with 11 bases identical to TRBD2. The CDR3 spans 14 residues. Germline CDR1 SGHNT, CDR2 YYREEE (reference sequence). V lost 3 bases to trimming and J lost 7 bases; unmatched junction nucleotides: 6. CDR3 amino acids: CASSSGLAVGEQYF. The DNA of the CDR3 is TGTGCCAGCAGCTCGGGACTAGCGGTGGGAGAGCAGTACTTC.

This chain links TRBV7-2 with TRBJ2-7, with 7 nucleotides matching TRBD2. Germline CDR1 reads SGHTA; CDR2 reads FQGNSA. CDR3 size: 12 residues. J gave up 6 bases and V 4 bases, and 3 bases lay outside the gene matches. CDR3 sequence: CASSWGGSEQYF. CDR3 DNA: TGTGCCAGCAGCTGGGGGGGAAGCGAGCAGTACTTC.

This clone was observed once. The chain joins TRBV9 to TRBJ1-1, with TRBD1 identical over 8 bases. Germline CDR1 SGDLS, CDR2 YYNGEE. V lost 2 bases and J lost 4; bases outside the gene matches: 10. The CDR3 contains 16 residues. The CDR3 region is CASSVLGQGGSTEAFF. The CDR3 nucleotides read TGTGCCAGCAGCGTGCTTGGACAGGGTGGGTCCACTGAAGCTTTCTTT. The whole variable domain, remainder taken from reference TRBV9 and TRBJ1-1, is DSGVTQTPKHLITATGQRVTLRCSPRSGDLSVYWYQQSLDQGLQFLIQYYNGEERAKGNILERFSAQQFPDLHSELNLSSLELGDSALYFCASSVLGQGGSTEAFFGQGTRLTVV.

The chain links TRBV6-5 to TRBJ2-1; TRBD2 agrees at 15 bases. Trimming took 6 bases from V and 6 from J; bases not matched to a gene: 3. Germline loops: CDR1 MNHEY, CDR2 SVGAGI. The CDR3 runs 15 residues. The CDR3 is CASSGLAGGLNEQFF. CDR3 DNA: TGTGCCAGCAGCGGACTAGCGGGGGGGCTCAATGAGCAGTTCTTC.